A single sample is the source of the 5 T cell receptor beta chains below, sequenced in a study of Tregs in tolerant kidney transplant recipients. Using immunoSEQ multiplex PCR, the repertoire was profiled, and TCRdb retains in-frame clones only, with some absent. The sample consists of about 240,000 clones, roughly 84% of them appearing once. The sequenced material came from CD4+ T cells from blood. All receptors come from a human donor in good health.

The chain employs TRBV4-1 and TRBJ2-7; 8 bases are a match to TRBD1. The ends lost 2 bases at V and 0 bases at J; junction bases unmatched: 6. This CDR3 has 16 residues. Germline-derived CDR1 and CDR2 are MGHRA and YSYEKL. CDR3 bases: TGCGCCAGCAGCCAACCCTACAGGGGGGCCTCCTACGAGCAGTACTTC. Amino acids: CASSQPYRGASYEQYF.

The V gene is TRBV9, the J gene TRBJ2-5; tentative D call: TRBD1 (6 bases). This CDR3 is built from 14 residues. Trimming pared 0 bases from V and 1 base from J, leaving 7 bases between. In germline, CDR1 is SGDLS, CDR2 YYNGEE. CDR3: CASSVAQGQETQYF. In DNA form, the CDR3 reads TGTGCCAGCAGCGTAGCACAGGGCCAAGAGACCCAGTACTTC.

The chain couples TRBV5-5 to TRBJ2-1; D may be TRBD2 (5 bases). V shed 2 bases and J shed 1 base, with 13 bases lying between them. Germline-derived CDR1 and CDR2 are SGHKS and YYEKEE (reference sequence). The CDR3 has 16 amino acids. The CDR3 reads CASSFGLSGSYNEQFF. As DNA, the CDR3 is TGTGCCAGCAGCTTCGGACTGTCGGGATCCTACAATGAGCAGTTCTTC. The complete variable domain, with remaining parts taken from reference TRBV5-5 and TRBJ2-1, reads DAGVTQSPTHLIKTRGQQVTLRCSPISGHKSVSWYQQVLGQGPQFIFQYYEKEERGRGNFPDRFSARQFPNYSSELNVNALLLGDSALYLCASSFGLSGSYNEQFFGPGTRLTVL.

The gene calls are TRBV9 and TRBJ2-1; 9 bases map to TRBD1. Unmatched junction bases numbered 3, after V lost 4 bases and J lost 4 bases. Germline V CDR1 and CDR2: SGDLS, YYNGEE. The CDR3 runs 14 residues. CDR3 region: CASSPGQGYNEQFF. The CDR3, as DNA: TGTGCCAGCAGCCCGGGACAGGGTTACAATGAGCAGTTCTTC.

The V gene is TRBV19, the J gene TRBJ1-2; D is perhaps TRBD1 (6 bases). V was cut by 5 bases and J by 4 bases, with 17 bases left in between. Germline CDR1 and CDR2: LNHDA and SQIVND (reference sequence). The CDR3 consists of 15 residues. The CDR3 DNA follows: TGTGCCAGTAGTCGCACACAGGGACGAGGCTATGGCTACACCTTC. It is translated as CASSRTQGRGYGYTF.